This passage covers 28 T cell receptor beta chains from one sample sequenced in a study of radiation and T cells in renal cell carcinoma. Profiling relied on immunoSEQ multiplex PCR, and the TCRdb table lists in-frame clones only, not all of them. The sample holds 130,000 to 150,000 clones; approximately 90% are singletons and the top ten take around 12%. Stated time point: baseline pretreatment blood. Sample treatment: 15 Gy SBRT to primary tumor, nephrectomy 4 weeks later. Sequencing used blood, obtained from a patient whose treatment included radiotherapy and nephrectomy. The receptors come from a woman in her 50s with renal cell carcinoma.

The chain links TRBV6-1 to TRBJ1-5; a possible D gene is TRBD1 (5 bases). V was clipped by 5 bases and J by 0 bases, with 11 bases between them. CDR3 length: 15 amino acids. The germline CDR1 and CDR2 sequences are MNHNS and SASEGT. CDR3: CASSSDRYSNQPQHF. DNA for the CDR3: TGTGCCAGCAGTTCCGACAGATATAGCAATCAGCCCCAGCATTTT.

V is TRBV5-8 and J is TRBJ2-7, with D possibly being TRBD1 (5 bases). The CDR3 loop spans 16 amino acids. Germline V lookup: CDR1 SGHTS, CDR2 YDEGEE. Trimming removed 0 bases from V and 7 bases from J, with 20 bases in between. CDR3 residues: CASSLGWIGQSGEQYF. The DNA of the CDR3 is TGTGCCAGCAGCTTGGGGTGGATCGGACAAAGTGGGGAGCAGTACTTC.

The rearrangement uses TRBV5-4 and TRBJ2-1; 16 bases line up with TRBD2. The length of the CDR3 is 17 residues. Germline trimming cut 4 bases from V and 7 bases from J; bases unmatched to any gene: 8. Germline-derived CDR1 and CDR2 are SGHNT and YYREEE (reference sequence). The DNA of the CDR3 is TGTGCCAGCAGCCCTGGGACTAGCGGGGGGGCTGGTAATGAGCAGTTCTTC. Translated, it gives CASSPGTSGGAGNEQFF.

This chain joins TRBV13 and TRBJ2-7; D perhaps matches TRBD1 (5 bases). V shed 1 base and J shed 7 bases, with 11 bases lying between them. The CDR3 is 13 residues long. CDR1 is PRHDT, CDR2 FYEKMQ, per germline (reference sequence). CDR3 sequence: CASSLEDSQEQYF. CDR3 nucleotide sequence: TGTGCCAGCAGCTTAGAAGACAGCCAAGAGCAGTACTTC.

This clone was detected only a few times. The rearrangement joins TRBV10-1 to TRBJ1-3, with a weak D call TRBD1 (6 bases). With 2 bases removed from V and 5 bases from J, the gap between germline ends came to 10 bases. Germline values: CDR1 WNHNN, CDR2 SYGVQD (reference sequence). CDR3 length equals 14 residues. CDR3 coding DNA: TGCGCCAGCAGTGAGGTCCAGGGGAGAAACACCATATATTTT. Translation gives CASSEVQGRNTIYF.

The V gene is TRBV10-2, the J gene TRBJ1-4; unclear D gene. From germline, CDR1 is WSHSY and CDR2 SAAADI. V lost 1 base and J lost 8, with 8 bases in between. This CDR3 spans 13 amino acids. The CDR3 protein is CASSEYRAEKLFF. CDR3 coding DNA: TGCGCCAGCAGTGAGTATAGAGCCGAAAAACTGTTTTTT.

The chain recombines TRBV6-9 with TRBJ2-7; D unresolved. Trimming shortened V by 7 bases and J by 9 bases, and 13 bases separated the two germline ends. The CDR3 runs 11 residues. CDR1 is MNHGY and CDR2 is SVAAGI in the germline V gene. DNA of the CDR3: TGTGCCAGCATTCAGGTGGATGTGCAGTACTTC. Protein sequence: CASIQVDVQYF.

The chain uses TRBV9 and TRBJ2-1; perhaps TRBD2 as D (6 bases). CDR1 is SGDLS and CDR2 is YYNGEE in the germline V gene. The CDR3 runs 15 residues. Between the trimmed V and J ends, which lost 0 bases and 7 bases, there was a span of 14 bases. CDR3 nucleotides: TGTGCCAGCAGCGTAGGAGCGGGTCCCGGGAATGAGCAGTTCTTC. Protein product: CASSVGAGPGNEQFF.

The chain combines TRBV5-4 with TRBJ2-5; possible D gene TRBD1, 6 bases. This CDR3 has 14 amino acids. The V gene's germline CDR1 is SGHNT and CDR2 YYREEE (reference sequence). Trimming left V 0 bases short and J 2 bases short, with 8 bases between. CDR3 amino acids: CASSLEGDQETQYF. The CDR3 nucleotides are TGTGCCAGCAGCTTGGAGGGGGATCAAGAGACCCAGTACTTC.

This chain connects TRBV7-8 to TRBJ1-5; D may be TRBD1 (5 bases). The CDR3 spans 17 residues. V was pared by 2 bases and J by 5 bases, with 19 bases between. Germline V gene sequence: CDR1 SGHVS, CDR2 FQNEAQ. For the CDR3, the DNA is TGTGCCAGCAGCTTACGGTTAGGGTCAGGGAGGGATCAGCCCCAGCATTTT. It is translated as CASSLRLGSGRDQPQHF.

The J gene is TRBJ1-1, the V gene TRBV9; tentative D call: TRBD1 (6 bases). The germline V gene has CDR1 SGDLS and CDR2 YYNGEE. The CDR3 has 14 amino acids. Trimming left V 7 bases short and J 1 base short, with 14 bases between. The CDR3 spells CASSTTGGNTEAFF. The CDR3 DNA sequence: TGTGCCAGCTCCACGACAGGCGGGAACACTGAAGCTTTCTTT.

The gene calls are TRBV2 and TRBJ1-5; 7 bases fit TRBD1. The V gene end was trimmed by 6 bases and the J gene end by 2 bases; junction bases not matched to a gene: 7. Germline V lookup: CDR1 SNHLY, CDR2 FYNNEI. This CDR3 region has 15 residues. CDR3 in DNA: TGTGCCAGCAGCAAAATCGGGACAGGCAATCAGCCCCAGCATTTT. This gives the protein CASSKIGTGNQPQHF.

The genes are TRBV6-5 and TRBJ2-7; a weak D match, TRBD2 (6 bases). This CDR3 is built from 16 residues. Trimming removed 2 bases at V and 4 bases at J, with 18 bases between. From germline, CDR1 is MNHEY and CDR2 SVGAGI. CDR3 amino acids: CASSYLPPGAAYEQYF. Here the CDR3 DNA reads TGTGCCAGCAGTTACCTCCCTCCGGGAGCGGCGTACGAGCAGTACTTC.

V and J are TRBV7-3 and TRBJ2-3, with D uncertain. Germline CDR1 is SGHTA and CDR2 is FQGTGA. The CDR3 is 16 amino acids. The germline V and J ends were trimmed by 0 bases and 0 bases, with 10 bases remaining between them. CDR3 DNA: TGTGCCAGCAGCTTAACTCCCCCCCACAGCACAGATACGCAGTATTTT. Translating it yields CASSLTPPHSTDTQYF.

This sequence joins TRBV5-1 and TRBJ1-2, with 7 bases identical to TRBD1. Trimming at V came to 2 bases and at J to 6 bases, leaving 4 bases not matched to a gene. This CDR3 is built from 13 residues. Germline CDR1 reads SGHRS; CDR2 reads YFSETQ. CDR3: CASSLQGMDGYTF. CDR3 sequence (DNA): TGCGCCAGCAGCTTACAGGGGATGGATGGCTACACCTTC.

The rearrangement joins TRBV6-5 to TRBJ2-7; D remains ambiguous. CDR3 length equals 14 residues. Germline V lookup: CDR1 MNHEY, CDR2 SVGAGI. V was clipped by 6 bases and J by 6 bases, with 18 bases between them. This CDR3 is CASSTNGWAAEQYF. DNA for the CDR3: TGTGCCAGCAGCACAAATGGTTGGGCGGCCGAGCAGTACTTC.

This clone appeared once. The chain couples TRBV11-2 to TRBJ1-2, with TRBD1 matching 9 bases. CDR3 size: 16 residues. V was clipped by 4 bases and J by 3 bases; unmatched bases: 9. Germline V gene sequence: CDR1 SGHAT, CDR2 FQNNGV. CDR3 coding DNA: TGTGCCAGCAGCTCACGGAGCCGGACAGGGGACTATGGCTACACCTTC. The encoded protein is CASSSRSRTGDYGYTF.

The chain couples TRBV6-5 to TRBJ2-1, with 7 bases that match TRBD2. With V trimmed by 6 bases and J by 2 bases, 7 bases remained unmatched. Germline V gene lookup returns CDR1 MNHEY and CDR2 SVGAGI. The CDR3 runs 15 residues. This CDR3 reads CASRPGLVPYNEQFF. The CDR3 DNA is TGTGCCAGCAGACCCGGACTAGTCCCCTACAATGAGCAGTTCTTC.

The sample holds one count of this clone. The chain joins TRBV10-2 to TRBJ2-4, with D perhaps matching TRBD1 (6 bases). The V end was cut by 7 bases, the J end by 0 bases, with 19 bases between. CDR1 is WSHSY, CDR2 SAAADI, per germline. This CDR3 spans 17 amino acids. This CDR3 is CASIPDSLLLAKNIQYF. The CDR3 nucleotides read TGCGCCAGCATTCCGGACAGTTTACTTTTAGCCAAAAACATTCAGTACTTC.

Only a few counts were recorded for this clone. The V call is TRBV7-9, the J call TRBJ1-1, with D uncertain. Between the trimmed V and J ends, which lost 5 bases and 5 bases, there was a span of 6 bases. This CDR3 spans 11 amino acids. CDR1 SEHNR and CDR2 FQNEAQ come from the germline V gene (reference sequence). Here the CDR3 DNA reads TGTGCCAGCAGCGTTTGGACTGAAGCTTTCTTT. Protein sequence: CASSVWTEAFF.

The chain carries TRBV6-1 and TRBJ1-1; D might be TRBD1 (5 bases). In germline, CDR1 is MNHNS, CDR2 SASEGT. The CDR3 consists of 13 residues. Trimming pared 3 bases from V and 3 bases from J, leaving 8 bases between. CDR3 nucleotides: TGTGCCAGCAGTGAGGGGGACTACACTGAAGCTTTCTTT. Amino acids: CASSEGDYTEAFF.

The gene calls are TRBV19 and TRBJ2-3; possible D gene TRBD1, 6 bases. V lost 8 bases and J 0 bases, leaving 12 bases between the germline ends. Germline values: CDR1 LNHDA, CDR2 SQIVND (reference sequence). The CDR3 is 14 amino acids. Here the CDR3 DNA reads TGTGCCAGTCGGGACACTCCTAGCACAGATACGCAGTATTTT. Its translation: CASRDTPSTDTQYF.

V gene TRBV27 combines with J gene TRBJ1-4; a possible D gene is TRBD1 (5 bases). Germline CDR1 and CDR2: MNHEY and SMNVEV (reference sequence). V lost 3 bases to trimming and J lost 7 bases, with 12 bases between them. This CDR3 is 14 amino acids long. In nucleotides, the CDR3 is TGTGCCAGCAGTTTCGGGGGTTTAGGTGAAAAACTGTTTTTT. This gives the protein CASSFGGLGEKLFF.

V is TRBV19 and J is TRBJ1-1; D perhaps matches TRBD1 (5 bases). The CDR3 has 14 amino acids. V shed 4 bases and J shed 0 bases, with 9 bases lying between them. Germline V lookup: CDR1 LNHDA, CDR2 SQIVND (reference sequence). CDR3 sequence (DNA): TGTGCCAGTAGTAGGGGACCGGTGAACACTGAAGCTTTCTTT. Translation gives CASSRGPVNTEAFF.

The J gene is TRBJ1-6, the V gene TRBV5-1; possible D gene TRBD1, 5 bases. This CDR3 is built from 16 residues. The germline gives CDR1 SGHRS, CDR2 YFSETQ. The V gene lost 1 base and the J gene lost 4 bases, with 12 bases spanning the gap. The CDR3 spells CASSLSGVSYNSPLHF. The CDR3 nucleotides are TGCGCCAGCAGCTTGTCGGGGGTTTCATATAATTCACCCCTCCACTTT.

The CDR3 region is CASSLDTGDYGYTF. The CDR3 DNA follows: TGTGCCAGCAGCTTAGATACGGGCGACTATGGCTACACCTTC. The rearrangement links TRBV7-2 to TRBJ1-2; no definite D call. The ends were cut back, 1 base at V and 3 bases at J, with 9 bases in the middle. The CDR3 is made up of 14 amino acids. From germline, CDR1 is SGHTA and CDR2 FQGNSA.

The chain uses TRBV6-6 and TRBJ2-3; 10 bases agree with TRBD2. Germline V CDR1 and CDR2: MNHNY, SVGAGI (reference sequence). The V segment lost 5 bases and the J segment 8 bases; nucleotides outside the gene matches: 7. CDR3 length: 14 amino acids. The CDR3 region is CASSRAGGQVTQYF. The CDR3 DNA reads as TGTGCCAGCAGTCGAGCGGGGGGGCAAGTTACGCAGTATTTT.

V gene TRBV7-2 combines with J gene TRBJ1-3; no clear D gene. CDR1 SGHTA and CDR2 FQGNSA come from the germline V gene. Deletions cut 4 bases from V and 0 bases from J, with 7 bases between. CDR3 length: 14 amino acids. The CDR3 DNA reads as TGTGCCAGCAGCTCCGGGCCCTCTGGAAACACCATATATTTT. Translation gives CASSSGPSGNTIYF.